Sequencing of this T cell receptor beta chain was carried out in a study of blood T cell repertoires in COVID-19. Original data processing: Estimation of nucleated cell counts was performed using reference gene primer amplification. Assay used: immunoSEQ multiplex PCR; TCRdb lists only in-frame clones, some missing. That table gives V, J and clone size, and the DNA gave D and trimming. The data contain 200,000 to 250,000 clones, almost 85% of them seen just once; the ten biggest clones take up 2% to 3%. The TCR sequence derives from a woman in her seventies with COVID-19, enrolled during active disease. Material for sequencing was peripheral blood.

CDR3 region: CASSQDSHYGYTF. For the CDR3, the DNA is TGTGCCAGCAGTCAGGACAGCCACTATGGCTACACCTTC. V usage is TRBV6-5 and J usage is TRBJ1-2, with TRBD1 as a possible D gene (6 bases). Germline V gives CDR1 MNHEY, CDR2 SVGAGI. CDR3 length: 13 residues. V was clipped by 5 bases and J by 3 bases, with 10 bases between them.